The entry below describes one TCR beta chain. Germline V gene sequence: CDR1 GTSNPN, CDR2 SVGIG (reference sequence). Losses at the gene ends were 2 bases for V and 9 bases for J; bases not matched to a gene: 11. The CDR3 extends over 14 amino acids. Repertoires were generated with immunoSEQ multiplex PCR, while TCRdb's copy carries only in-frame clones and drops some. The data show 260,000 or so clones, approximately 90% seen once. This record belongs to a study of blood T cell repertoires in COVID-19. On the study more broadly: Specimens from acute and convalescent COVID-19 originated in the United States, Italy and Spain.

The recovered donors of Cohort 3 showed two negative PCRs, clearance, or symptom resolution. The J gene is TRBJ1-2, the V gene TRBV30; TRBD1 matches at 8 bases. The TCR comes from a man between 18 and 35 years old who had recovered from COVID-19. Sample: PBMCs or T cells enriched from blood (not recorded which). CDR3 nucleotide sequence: TGTGCCTGGAGTACATCAGACAGGGGACTTCGCTACACCTTC. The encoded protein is CAWSTSDRGLRYTF. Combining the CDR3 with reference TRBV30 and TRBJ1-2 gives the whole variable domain SQTIHQWPATLVQPVGSPLSLECTVEGTSNPNLYWYRQAAGRGLQLLFYSVGIGQISSEVPQNLSASRPQDRQFILSSKKLLLSDSGFYLCAWSTSDRGLRYTFGSGTRLTVV.